These T cell receptor beta chains were read from a single sample in a study. TCRdb re-analysed the RT-PCR reads in MiXCR, keeping a single row per CDR3 protein. This sample has about 680,000 distinct CDR3 sequences, with over 12% found just once. The sequenced sample was memory CD4+ T cells from blood. Receptor source: a female donor in good health, serving as a healthy control. The CDR3 runs from the conserved cysteine through the conserved F or W. The D gene is left open where the match is weak. The size of a clone is reported for some rows only, either as once, few or many, or as a class for expanded clones.

- TRBJ1-1 many TRBV9 CASAYGPNTEAFF TGTGCCAGCGCCTACGGTCCGAACACTGAAGCTTTCTTT
TRBD2 TRBJ2-7 few TRBV7-2 CASGGEREGEYF TGTGCCAGCGGCGGTGAGCGGGAAGGAGAGTACTTC
- TRBJ1-1 - TRBV6-6 CASRYRTGSEAFF TGTGCCAGCAGATACCGAACTGGTTCTGAAGCTTTCTTT
- TRBJ2-7 - TRBV10-3 CAIRGGRDNEQYF TGTGCCATCAGGGGGGGGCGGGACAACGAGCAGTACTTC
- TRBJ2-7 few TRBV28 CASSALGQSGYEQYF TGTGCCAGCAGTGCCCTTGGACAGTCGGGATACGAGCAGTACTTC
TRBD1 TRBJ1-5 few TRBV10-2 CASAGQGDQPQHF TGCGCCAGCGCGGGGCAGGGGGATCAGCCCCAGCATTTT
- TRBJ1-5 - TRBV4-3 CASSQELGQPQHF TGCGCCAGCAGCCAGGAGTTAGGGCAGCCCCAGCATTTT
TRBD1 TRBJ1-2 many TRBV27 CASSPDRGVGYTF TGTGCCAGCAGTCCGGACAGGGGCGTCGGCTACACCTTC
- TRBJ2-1 - TRBV5-1 CASSPQVGSYNEQFF TGCGCCAGCAGCCCCCAAGTCGGAAGCTACAATGAGCAGTTCTTC
- TRBJ2-3 many TRBV4-3 CASSQVPRSTDTQYF TGCGCCAGCAGCCAAGTACCTAGAAGCACAGATACGCAGTATTTT
- TRBJ1-1 few TRBV7-2 CASNQKDTEAFF TGTGCCAGCAACCAGAAGGACACTGAAGCTTTCTTT
- TRBJ1-3 - TRBV20-1 CSAADRNSGNTIYF TGCAGTGCCGCAGACAGGAACTCTGGAAACACCATATATTTT
- TRBJ2-7 many TRBV4-3 CASSQDPGATYEQYF TGCGCCAGCAGCCAAGATCCGGGGGCCACATACGAGCAGTACTTC